A selection of T cell receptor beta chains follows, all from one sample in a study of T-cell reconstitution after alpha-beta-depleted transplantation in children. TCRdb re-called the PCR reads through MiXCR, storing one row per CDR3 protein. The sample carries about 440,000 distinct CDR3 sequences, 43% recorded once. The material was PBMCs, obtained before TCRalphabeta/CD19-depleted stem cell transplant. The source of these receptors is a girl aged 2-10 years with aplastic anemia, due to receive a stem cell transplant. Both conserved end residues are part of each CDR3. Fields, in order: J gene, D gene, clone size, V gene, CDR3 protein, CDR3 DNA. A D gene is named only where the DNA matches it firmly. Clone size appears in some rows only: once, few, many, or a class for an expanded clone.

TRBJ2-3 | . | . | TRBV11-3 | CASSLDAASTDTQYF | TGTGCCAGCAGCTTAGATGCGGCGAGCACAGATACGCAGTATTTT
TRBJ2-7 | . | . | TRBV3-1 | CASSQLHEQYF | TGTGCCAGCAGCCAACTCCACGAGCAGTACTTC
TRBJ2-4 | . | . | TRBV24-1 | CATSDSRGHTAKNIQYF | TGTGCCACCAGTGATTCGCGAGGACATACAGCCAAAAACATTCAGTACTTC
TRBJ2-1 | TRBD2 | . | TRBV12-3/TRBV12-4 | CASSPPGLANEQFF | TGTGCCAGCAGTCCGCCGGGACTAGCAAATGAGCAGTTCTTC
TRBJ2-7 | . | few | TRBV28 | CASSFGGRPFEQYF | TGTGCCAGCAGTTTTGGGGGACGGCCGTTCGAGCAGTACTTC
TRBJ1-5 | TRBD1 | . | TRBV2 | CASSEALTGGASQPQHF | TGTGCCAGCAGTGAAGCCCTTACAGGGGGCGCAAGTCAGCCCCAGCATTTT
TRBJ2-3 | TRBD2 | . | TRBV12-3/TRBV12-4 | CASSFTSGRTDTQYF | TGTGCCAGCAGTTTTACTAGCGGGAGGACAGATACGCAGTATTTT
TRBJ2-1 | . | few | TRBV30 | CAWSSTYNEQFF | TGTGCCTGGAGTTCGACATACAATGAGCAGTTCTTC
TRBJ2-2 | . | . | TRBV20-1 | CSARALLNTGELFF | TGCAGTGCTAGAGCTCTATTAAACACCGGGGAGCTGTTTTTT
TRBJ2-1 | TRBD2 | . | TRBV20-1 | CSATGTSGISEQFF | TGCAGTGCTACCGGGACTAGCGGGATCAGCGAGCAGTTCTTC
TRBJ2-1 | . | . | TRBV29-1 | CSGVGEENEQFF | TGCAGCGGGGTGGGGGAGGAAAATGAGCAGTTCTTC
TRBJ2-3 | TRBD2 | . | TRBV20-1 | CSASGGKGGTDTQYF | TGCAGTGCTAGCGGCGGAAAGGGAGGGACAGATACGCAGTATTTT
TRBJ1-6 | . | . | TRBV5-1 | CASSLAGQGGYSPLHF | TGCGCCAGCAGCTTGGCCGGGCAGGGCGGTTATTCACCCCTCCACTTT
TRBJ2-3 | TRBD1 | . | TRBV5-1 | CASSSGQTFTDTQYF | TGCGCCAGCAGCTCGGGACAGACTTTCACAGATACGCAGTATTTT
TRBJ2-2 | . | . | TRBV12-3/TRBV12-4 | CASSNMAVYTGELFF | TGTGCCAGCAGCAATATGGCGGTATACACCGGGGAGCTGTTTTTT
TRBJ2-1 | TRBD2 | . | TRBV28 | CASTLLAGEGNEQFF | TGTGCCAGCACCTTACTAGCGGGAGAGGGGAATGAGCAGTTCTTC
TRBJ2-3 | . | . | TRBV2 | CASSEGIAVGGWDTQYF | TGTGCCAGCAGTGAAGGGATAGCGGTCGGAGGTTGGGATACGCAGTATTTT
TRBJ2-4 | TRBD2 | many | TRBV12-3/TRBV12-4 | CASSLASGSGKNIQYF | TGTGCCAGCAGTTTAGCTAGCGGGAGCGGCAAAAACATTCAGTACTTC
TRBJ2-3 | . | . | TRBV3-1 | CASSRHPQFTDTQYF | TGTGCCAGCAGCCGGCACCCCCAGTTCACAGATACGCAGTATTTT
TRBJ2-1 | . | . | TRBV12-3/TRBV12-4 | CASTPVAPGNEQFF | TGTGCCAGCACTCCTGTGGCCCCGGGCAATGAGCAGTTCTTC
TRBJ2-1 | . | many | TRBV7-2 | CASSLVEGSSYNEQFF | TGTGCCAGCAGCTTAGTAGAGGGAAGCTCCTACAATGAGCAGTTCTTC
TRBJ2-7 | . | . | TRBV20-1 | CSAPPRADPHEQYF | TGCAGTGCGCCCCCGCGGGCAGACCCGCACGAGCAGTACTTC
TRBJ2-1 | . | . | TRBV7-6 | CASSLYRERVNEQFF | TGTGCCAGCAGCTTATATCGGGAGCGGGTCAATGAGCAGTTCTTC
TRBJ2-5 | TRBD1 | . | TRBV4-3 | CASSQGQGGIRETQYF | TGCGCCAGCAGCCAGGGACAGGGTGGCATTCGAGAGACCCAGTACTTC
TRBJ1-3 | . | few | TRBV4-2 | CASRYGGREDTIYF | TGTGCCAGCAGGTACGGGGGGCGAGAGGACACCATATATTTT
TRBJ2-2 | . | few | TRBV7-2 | CASSFRQGGVSGELFF | TGTGCCAGCAGCTTCCGGCAGGGCGGGGTGTCCGGGGAGCTGTTTTTT
TRBJ2-2 | . | . | TRBV20-1 | CSAMRRGNTGELFF | TGCAGTGCTATGCGGCGGGGGAACACCGGGGAGCTGTTTTTT
TRBJ2-7 | TRBD1 | many | TRBV4-1 | CASSQSGTGVAEQYF | TGCGCCAGCAGCCAATCCGGGACAGGGGTAGCCGAGCAGTACTTC